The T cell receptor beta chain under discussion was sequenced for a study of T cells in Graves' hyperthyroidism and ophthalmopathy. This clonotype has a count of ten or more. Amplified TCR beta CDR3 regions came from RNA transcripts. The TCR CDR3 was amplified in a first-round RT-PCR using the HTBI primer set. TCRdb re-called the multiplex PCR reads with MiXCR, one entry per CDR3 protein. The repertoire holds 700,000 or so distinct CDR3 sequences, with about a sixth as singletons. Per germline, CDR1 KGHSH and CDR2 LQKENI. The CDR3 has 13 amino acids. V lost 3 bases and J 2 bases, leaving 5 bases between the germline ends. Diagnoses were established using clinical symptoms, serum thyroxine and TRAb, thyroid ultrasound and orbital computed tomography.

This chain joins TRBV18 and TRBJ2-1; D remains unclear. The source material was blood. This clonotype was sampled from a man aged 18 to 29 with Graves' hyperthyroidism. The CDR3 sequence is CASSPTAYNEQFF. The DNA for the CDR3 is TGTGCCAGCTCACCTACCGCCTACAATGAGCAGTTCTTC.